The clone carrying this TCR beta chain appeared many times. Per germline, CDR1 MNHNY and CDR2 SVGAGI (reference sequence). Trimming took 6 bases from V and 8 from J, leaving 16 bases between them. The CDR3 sequence is 13 residues long. MiXCR was run by TCRdb on the RACE reads, yielding one entry per CDR3 protein. There are about 380,000 distinct CDR3 sequences in the sample; more than 4.5% occur only once, and around 2.6% lies in the top ten. The time point was: pre-sensitization, week 0. Treatment indicated: therapeutic diphenylcyclopropenone sensitization with weekly scalp DPC. The sample comes from a study of human T cells and chemical hapten exposure. Study information: Weekly scalp doses of diphenylcyclopropenone were given to patients during the roughly 24-week study.

The sequencing used whole blood, collected in connection with sensitization to the hapten diphenylcyclopropenone (DPC). The V gene is TRBV6-6, the J gene TRBJ1-1; D is possibly TRBD1 (5 bases). The sequence was obtained from a woman aged 50 to 60 with alopecia areata. Some clones in this sample may be carry-over from other donors' samples. The CDR3 DNA reads TGTGCCAGCAGCATCCGGGACGGCGAAGAAGCTTTCTTT. Its translation: CASSIRDGEEAFF.